These 30 T cell receptor beta chains originate from one sample sequenced in a study of cytotoxic CD8 clonotypes in ibrutinib-treated CLL. TCRdb keeps only in-frame clones here, not all; method: immunoSEQ multiplex PCR. The sample includes more than 200,000 clones, about three quarters of them seen just once. The sample consisted of PBMCs, taken after 12 months of ibrutinib treatment. The receptor source for this set is a human donor with chronic lymphocytic leukemia.

V is TRBV7-9 and J is TRBJ2-1; D possibly corresponds to TRBD1 (6 bases). The germline V and J ends were trimmed by 5 bases and 10 bases, with 12 bases remaining between them. Germline-derived CDR1 and CDR2 are SEHNR and FQNEAQ (reference sequence). This CDR3 is built from 12 residues. The CDR3 nucleotides read TGTGCCAGCAGCCCGAGGACAGCCGAGCAGTTCTTC. Protein product: CASSPRTAEQFF.

V gene TRBV30 combines with J gene TRBJ2-3; 11 bases are shared with TRBD1. The CDR3 contains 14 residues. CDR1 is GTSNPN and CDR2 is SVGIG in the germline V gene (reference sequence). J lost 6 bases, V lost 4 bases, and 6 bases had no gene match. For the CDR3, the DNA is TGTGCCTGGACCGGGACAGGGGGAGGGGATACGCAGTATTTT. Its protein product is CAWTGTGGGDTQYF.

This clone has only a few counts. The chain employs TRBV2 and TRBJ1-2, with 10 bases lining up with TRBD1. After removal of 8 bases from V and 2 bases from J, the junction contained 8 bases not matched to a gene. CDR1 SNHLY and CDR2 FYNNEI come from the germline V gene. This CDR3 is built from 15 residues. CDR3 sequence reads: CASRQGQGINYGYTF. The CDR3 region has the DNA TGTGCCAGCCGACAGGGACAGGGGATAAACTATGGCTACACCTTC.

Here the CDR3 DNA reads TGTGCCAGCAGCATCCTTGCTTCCGGGGGAGGCGAGCAGTACTTC. Protein: CASSILASGGGEQYF. This chain links TRBV2 with TRBJ2-7, with D possibly being TRBD2 (6 bases). The CDR3 has 15 residues. The germline V and J ends were trimmed by 6 bases and 6 bases, with 21 bases remaining between them. CDR1 SNHLY and CDR2 FYNNEI come from the germline V gene.

The genes are TRBV9 and TRBJ2-7; 7 bases line up with TRBD2. Germline V gene lookup returns CDR1 SGDLS and CDR2 YYNGEE. J lost 7 bases, V lost 0 bases, and 7 bases had no gene match. The CDR3 loop spans 14 amino acids. CDR3 amino acids: CASSVAASGDEQYF. CDR3 bases: TGTGCCAGCAGCGTAGCGGCTAGCGGAGATGAGCAGTACTTC.

The chain carries TRBV5-8 and TRBJ1-4; D gene uncertain. Germline V lookup: CDR1 SGHTS, CDR2 YDEGEE. The CDR3 has 15 amino acids. V shed 2 bases and J shed 0 bases, with 8 bases lying between them. Written as DNA, the CDR3 is TGTGCCAGCAGCTTAAACAGAGCAACTAATGAAAAACTGTTTTTT. Encoded protein: CASSLNRATNEKLFF.

V gene TRBV4-1 combines with J gene TRBJ1-2; D gene uncertain. V lost 0 bases to trimming and J lost 2 bases, with 10 bases between them. Germline assignment: CDR1 MGHRA and CDR2 YSYEKL. The CDR3 covers 15 residues. CDR3 loop: CASSQEGKGNYGYTF. The CDR3 nucleotides are TGCGCCAGCAGCCAAGAGGGAAAAGGGAACTATGGCTACACCTTC.

This CDR3 reads CAGQEYAGELFF. The DNA for the CDR3 is TGTGCCGGCCAGGAGTACGCCGGGGAGCTGTTTTTT. V gene TRBV6-5 combines with J gene TRBJ2-2; no clear D. Germline loops: CDR1 MNHEY, CDR2 SVGAGI. V lost 11 bases and J 6 bases, leaving 13 bases between the germline ends. The CDR3 length is 12 residues.

This sequence joins TRBV29-1 and TRBJ2-7; D gene uncertain. Trimming cost V 4 bases and J 6 bases, with 7 bases left between them. The CDR3 covers 10 residues. Germline V gene data show CDR1 as SQVTM and CDR2 as ANQGSEA. CDR3 nucleotides: TGCAGCGTTGGTAGTTCCGAGCAGTACTTC. It is translated as CSVGSSEQYF.

The V call is TRBV19, the J call TRBJ2-7, with 9 positions matching TRBD2. Unmatched junction bases numbered 6, after V lost 6 bases and J lost 3 bases. Germline-derived CDR1 and CDR2 are LNHDA and SQIVND (reference sequence). The CDR3 contains 14 residues. The CDR3 nucleotides are TGTGCCAGTAGGCCGACTAGCGGATTCTACGAGCAGTACTTC. The encoded protein is CASRPTSGFYEQYF.

J is TRBJ1-2 and V is TRBV18; D is uncertain. V was trimmed by 4 bases and J by 0 bases, leaving 9 bases between them. In germline, CDR1 is KGHSH, CDR2 LQKENI. CDR3 length equals 14 residues. The CDR3 region is CASSLVDSNYGYTF. The CDR3 DNA sequence: TGTGCCAGCTCACTGGTAGACTCTAACTATGGCTACACCTTC.

CDR3: CASSVRDRANQPQHF. The CDR3 DNA follows: TGCGCCAGCAGCGTCCGGGACAGGGCCAATCAGCCCCAGCATTTT. J is TRBJ1-5 and V is TRBV4-1; 9 nucleotides line up with TRBD1. CDR1 MGHRA and CDR2 YSYEKL come from the germline V gene. The V segment lost 5 bases and the J segment 3 bases; nucleotides outside the gene matches: 5. The CDR3 covers 15 residues.

This chain links TRBV19 with TRBJ2-6, with a tentative D call TRBD2 (5 bases). This CDR3 comprises 16 residues. Trimming stripped 3 bases from V and 3 bases from J, with 12 bases between. Germline loops: CDR1 LNHDA, CDR2 SQIVND (reference sequence). The CDR3 nucleotides are TGTGCCAGTAGTATTGGTGGGAGCGGTGGGGCCAACGTCCTGACTTTC. Its protein product is CASSIGGSGGANVLTF.

This clone was seen just once. This chain joins TRBV11-2 and TRBJ1-1; D gene ambiguous. Between the trimmed V and J ends, which lost 2 bases and 3 bases, there was a span of 13 bases. Germline V lookup: CDR1 SGHAT, CDR2 FQNNGV. This CDR3 has 15 residues. The CDR3 loop is CASSLSSGKDTEAFF. CDR3 coding DNA: TGTGCCAGCAGCTTAAGCTCCGGGAAGGACACTGAAGCTTTCTTT.

This clone showed up just a few times. The V call is TRBV9, the J call TRBJ2-2; no definite D call. The length of the CDR3 is 14 residues. Germline CDR1 reads SGDLS; CDR2 reads YYNGEE. V lost 0 bases to trimming and J lost 1 base, with 4 bases between them. CDR3 amino acids: CASSVVQNTGELFF. CDR3 coding DNA: TGTGCCAGCAGCGTAGTCCAGAACACCGGGGAGCTGTTTTTT.

In this sample, this clone turned up a few times. The chain joins TRBV15 to TRBJ1-1; no reliable D call. CDR1 is LNHNV and CDR2 is YYDKDF in the germline V gene (reference sequence). The CDR3 is 15 amino acids. V was cut by 5 bases and J by 3 bases, with 16 bases left in between. This CDR3 reads CATSPRRYGYTEAFF. The CDR3 nucleotides read TGTGCCACCAGCCCGAGGAGGTACGGGTACACTGAAGCTTTCTTT.

This clone was counted a few times. The chain recombines TRBV25-1 with TRBJ1-6; D may be TRBD1 (5 bases). Trimming pared 6 bases from V and 9 bases from J, leaving 21 bases between. CDR3 length equals 16 residues. Germline V gene sequence: CDR1 MGHDK, CDR2 SYGVNS. The CDR3 nucleotides read TGTGCCAGCAGCCCTCAGAGTGCAGGGATCGGTTCACCCCTCCACTTT. This sequence encodes CASSPQSAGIGSPLHF.

V is TRBV28 and J is TRBJ1-2, with a tentative D call TRBD1 (5 bases). CDR1 and CDR2 from the germline V gene are MDHEN and SYDVKM. The V gene lost 4 bases and the J gene lost 4 bases, with 16 bases spanning the gap. The CDR3 covers 15 residues. CDR3 sequence: CASSSNFQGTYGYTF. In DNA form, the CDR3 reads TGTGCCAGCAGTTCCAATTTTCAGGGAACCTATGGCTACACCTTC.

This clone was counted only a few times. This chain uses TRBV30 with TRBJ1-2, with D possibly being TRBD1 (6 bases). The CDR3 spans 15 residues. Germline V CDR1 and CDR2: GTSNPN, SVGIG (reference sequence). V was shortened by 5 bases and J by 2 bases, with 18 bases between the two germline ends. DNA of the CDR3: TGTGCCTGGGACGAGGGGGTAGGGGCAAACTATGGCTACACCTTC. Residues: CAWDEGVGANYGYTF.

J is TRBJ2-1 and V is TRBV11-2, with 9 bases fitting TRBD1. CDR3 length equals 18 residues. The germline V gene encodes CDR1 SGHAT and CDR2 FQNNGV. With 0 bases clipped from V and 5 bases from J, the junction kept 11 bases outside the gene matches. CDR3 sequence (DNA): TGTGCCAGCAGCTTAGATCCCGGTGGCTGGACAGGGGACAATGAGCAGTTCTTC. Its translation: CASSLDPGGWTGDNEQFF. Supplemented by reference TRBV11-2 and TRBJ2-1, the full variable domain reads EAGVAQSPRYKIIEKRQSVAFWCNPISGHATLYWYQQILGQGPKLLIQFQNNGVVDDSQLPKDRFSAERLKGVDSTLKIQPAKLEDSAVYLCASSLDPGGWTGDNEQFFGPGTRLTVL.

The chain recombines TRBV28 with TRBJ2-2, with 9 bases fitting TRBD2. After removal of 2 bases from V and 4 bases from J, the junction contained 8 bases not matched to a gene. The germline V gene has CDR1 MDHEN and CDR2 SYDVKM. The CDR3 runs 17 residues. The CDR3 DNA reads TGTGCCAGCAGTTTAGCCGCGGGACTAGCCTTCACCGGGGAGCTGTTTTTT. This codes for CASSLAAGLAFTGELFF.

The chain has TRBV5-1 and TRBJ1-1; 9 bases line up with TRBD1. This CDR3 spans 16 amino acids. In germline, CDR1 is SGHRS, CDR2 YFSETQ. V was pared by 1 base and J by 6 bases, with 10 bases of the junction left unmatched. The CDR3 coding sequence is TGCGCCAGCAGCTTGTGGACAGGGGAAGTCCTGCCTGAAGCTTTCTTT. Translation gives CASSLWTGEVLPEAFF. Full variable domain (missing parts from reference TRBV5-1 and TRBJ1-1): KAGVTQTPRYLIKTRGQQVTLSCSPISGHRSVSWYQQTPGQGLQFLFEYFSETQRNKGNFPGRFSGRQFSNSRSEMNVSTLELGDSALYLCASSLWTGEVLPEAFFGQGTRLTVV.

This chain joins TRBV30 and TRBJ2-3; 7 bases map to TRBD1. The CDR3 length is 18 residues. V was clipped by 2 bases and J by 0 bases; unmatched bases: 14. Germline V gene lookup returns CDR1 GTSNPN and CDR2 SVGIG (reference sequence). CDR3 protein: CAWSRRPGQTTSTDTQYF. For the CDR3, the DNA is TGTGCCTGGAGTCGACGCCCGGGACAGACTACTAGCACAGATACGCAGTATTTT.

The chain uses TRBV4-2 and TRBJ2-2; 12 positions agree with TRBD1. This CDR3 region has 16 residues. V was clipped by 4 bases and J by 2 bases; unmatched bases: 2. Germline V gene data show CDR1 as LGHNA and CDR2 as YNFKEQ. CDR3 region: CASSPGTGGNTGELFF. The CDR3, as DNA: TGTGCCAGCAGCCCGGGGACAGGGGGCAACACCGGGGAGCTGTTTTTT.

The genes are TRBV30 and TRBJ1-1; unclear D gene. CDR3 length: 13 residues. The V end was cut by 4 bases, the J end by 1 base, with 10 bases between. Germline values: CDR1 GTSNPN, CDR2 SVGIG (reference sequence). The CDR3 nucleotides are TGTGCCTGGACCCTCCGAAGGAACACTGAAGCTTTCTTT. Its translation is CAWTLRRNTEAFF.

In its sample, this clone was seen once. The rearrangement joins TRBV27 to TRBJ1-5, with 7 bases lining up with TRBD1. Germline CDR1 is MNHEY and CDR2 is SMNVEV (reference sequence). CDR3 length: 15 amino acids. V shed 5 bases, J shed 1 base, and the junction held 5 bases outside the gene matches. The CDR3 is CASSRGQASNQPQHF. CDR3 nucleotides: TGTGCCAGCAGTCGCGGACAGGCAAGCAATCAGCCCCAGCATTTT.

CDR3 loop: CAWSTTTTEAFF. Written as DNA, the CDR3 is TGTGCCTGGAGTACGACTACCACTGAAGCTTTCTTT. This chain links TRBV30 with TRBJ1-1; D is undetermined. Germline lookup yields CDR1 GTSNPN and CDR2 SVGIG (reference sequence). V lost 2 bases and J lost 4, with 8 bases in between. This CDR3 comprises 12 residues.

A remark on this clone: Other nucleotide sequences from this sample produce the same CDR3. The genes are TRBV5-1 and TRBJ2-6, with D hard to call. Germline V gene lookup returns CDR1 SGHRS and CDR2 YFSETQ. The CDR3 has 14 residues. V gave up 2 bases and J gave up 0 bases, with 3 bases separating them. CDR3 loop: CASSFTSGANVLTF. The CDR3 DNA follows: TGCGCCAGCAGCTTTACCTCTGGGGCCAACGTCCTGACTTTC. The whole variable domain, remainder taken from reference TRBV5-1 and TRBJ2-6, is KAGVTQTPRYLIKTRGQQVTLSCSPISGHRSVSWYQQTPGQGLQFLFEYFSETQRNKGNFPGRFSGRQFSNSRSEMNVSTLELGDSALYLCASSFTSGANVLTFGAGSRLTVL.

This rearrangement joins TRBV11-2 to TRBJ1-4; no clear D gene. Per germline, CDR1 SGHAT and CDR2 FQNNGV. Trimming took 3 bases from V and 5 from J, leaving 4 bases between them. This CDR3 region has 12 residues. Here the CDR3 reads CASSFVNEKLFF. The CDR3 DNA follows: TGTGCCAGCAGCTTTGTAAATGAAAAACTGTTTTTT.

V and J are TRBV30 and TRBJ1-2; possible D gene TRBD1, 6 bases. V dropped 2 bases and J dropped 4 bases, with 11 bases sitting between them. Germline CDR1 GTSNPN, CDR2 SVGIG (reference sequence). The length of the CDR3 is 13 residues. DNA for the CDR3: TGTGCCTGGAGTTCACGCAGGGGCTATGGCTACACCTTC. This codes for CAWSSRRGYGYTF.